This entry concerns a single T cell receptor beta chain. Its specificity is unknown. The data derive from a study of T cell responses to AZD1222 COVID-19 vaccine. Study-level information: Analyses pooled second doses at about 4 or about 12 weeks.

General study results and limits: Spike-specific TCR breadth and depth rose after two AZD1222 doses. Vaccine-related CD4 TCRs covered spike, predominating at 160-218 and 743-854.

From germline, CDR1 is MGHRA and CDR2 YSYEKL. The CDR3 consists of 17 residues. V lost 1 base and J 3 bases, leaving 18 bases between the germline ends. Profiling relied on immunoSEQ multiplex PCR, and the TCRdb table lists in-frame clones only, not all of them. The sample contains about 56,000 clones, over 75% of which appear only once. The chain recombines TRBV4-1 with TRBJ1-1; no firm D call. The receptor's source is an adult in good health. The sample in question was peripheral blood, obtained on day 0 of AZD1222 vaccination. The CDR3 loop is CASSQGPTWGQDTEAFF. The CDR3 nucleotides read TGCGCCAGCAGCCAAGGACCTACGTGGGGTCAGGACACTGAAGCTTTCTTT.